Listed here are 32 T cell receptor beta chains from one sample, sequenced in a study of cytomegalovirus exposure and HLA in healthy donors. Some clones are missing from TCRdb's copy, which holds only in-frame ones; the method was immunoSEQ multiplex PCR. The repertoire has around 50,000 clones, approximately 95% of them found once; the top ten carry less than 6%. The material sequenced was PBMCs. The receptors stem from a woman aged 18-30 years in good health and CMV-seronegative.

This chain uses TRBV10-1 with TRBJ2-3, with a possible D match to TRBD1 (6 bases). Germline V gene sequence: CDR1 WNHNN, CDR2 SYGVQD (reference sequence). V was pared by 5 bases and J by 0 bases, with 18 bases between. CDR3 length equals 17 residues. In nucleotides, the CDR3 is TGCGCCAGCAGTAACAGGGTTCAGCCGTATAGCACAGATACGCAGTATTTT. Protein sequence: CASSNRVQPYSTDTQYF.

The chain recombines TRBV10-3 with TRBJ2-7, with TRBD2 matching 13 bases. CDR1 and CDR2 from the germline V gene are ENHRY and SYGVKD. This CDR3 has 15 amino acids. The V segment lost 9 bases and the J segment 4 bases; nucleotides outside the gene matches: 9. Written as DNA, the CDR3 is TGTGCCATTCGCCCCGGGACTAGCGGGACATACGAGCAGTACGTC. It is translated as CAIRPGTSGTYEQYV.

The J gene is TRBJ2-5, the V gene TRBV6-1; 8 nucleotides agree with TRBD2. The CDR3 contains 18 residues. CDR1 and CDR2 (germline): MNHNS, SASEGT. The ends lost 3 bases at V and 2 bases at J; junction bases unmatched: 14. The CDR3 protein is CASSDFIRRRGVQETQYF. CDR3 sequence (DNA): TGTGCCAGCAGTGACTTCATACGGAGGCGGGGGGTTCAAGAGACCCAGTACTTC.

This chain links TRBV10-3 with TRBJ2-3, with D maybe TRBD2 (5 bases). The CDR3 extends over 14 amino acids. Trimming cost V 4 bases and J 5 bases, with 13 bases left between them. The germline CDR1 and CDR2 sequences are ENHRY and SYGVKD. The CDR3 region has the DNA TGTGCCATCAGTGTGGAGGACGGAGGAGATACGCAGTATTTT. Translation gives CAISVEDGGDTQYF.

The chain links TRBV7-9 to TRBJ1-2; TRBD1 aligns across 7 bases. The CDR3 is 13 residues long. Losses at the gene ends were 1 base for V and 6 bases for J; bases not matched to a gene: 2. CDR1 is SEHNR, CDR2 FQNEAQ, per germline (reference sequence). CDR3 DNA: TGTGCCAGCAGCTTAGGAGGGGGCGATGGCTACACCTTC. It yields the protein CASSLGGGDGYTF.

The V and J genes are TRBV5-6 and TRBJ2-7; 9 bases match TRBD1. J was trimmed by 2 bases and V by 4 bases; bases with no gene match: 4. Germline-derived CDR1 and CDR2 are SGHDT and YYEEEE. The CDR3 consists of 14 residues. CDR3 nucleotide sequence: TGTGCCAGCAGCAAGACAGGGGGTACCTACGAGCAGTACTTC. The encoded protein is CASSKTGGTYEQYF. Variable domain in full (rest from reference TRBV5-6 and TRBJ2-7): DAGVTQSPTHLIKTRGQQVTLRCSPKSGHDTVSWYQQALGQGPQFIFQYYEEEERQRGNFPDRFSGHQFPNYSSELNVNALLLGDSALYLCASSKTGGTYEQYFGPGTRLTVT.

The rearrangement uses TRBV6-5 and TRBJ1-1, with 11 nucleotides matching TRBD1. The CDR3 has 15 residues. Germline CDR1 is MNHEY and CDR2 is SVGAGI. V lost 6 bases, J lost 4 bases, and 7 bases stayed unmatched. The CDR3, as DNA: TGTGCCAGCAGCTCTTGGACAGGGGGCGCCACTGAAGCTTTCTTT. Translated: CASSSWTGGATEAFF.

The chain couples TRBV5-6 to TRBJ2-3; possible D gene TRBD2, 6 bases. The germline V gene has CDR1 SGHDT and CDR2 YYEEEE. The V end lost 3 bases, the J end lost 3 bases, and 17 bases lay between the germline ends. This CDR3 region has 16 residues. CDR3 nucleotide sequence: TGTGCCAGCAGCTCGCTGACACGGCGGGGAACAGATACGCAGTATTTT. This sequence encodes CASSSLTRRGTDTQYF.

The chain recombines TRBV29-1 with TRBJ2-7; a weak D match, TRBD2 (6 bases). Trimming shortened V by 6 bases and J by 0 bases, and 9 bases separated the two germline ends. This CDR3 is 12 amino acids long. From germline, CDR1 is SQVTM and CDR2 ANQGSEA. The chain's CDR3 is CSVETSSYEQYV. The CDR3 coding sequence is TGCAGCGTGGAGACTAGCTCCTACGAGCAGTACGTC.

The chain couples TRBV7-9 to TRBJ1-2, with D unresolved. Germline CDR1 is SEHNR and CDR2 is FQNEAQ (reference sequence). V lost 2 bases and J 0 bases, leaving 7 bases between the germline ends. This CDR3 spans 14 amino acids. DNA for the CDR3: TGTGCCAGCAGCTTAAACAGCCCTAACTATGGCTACACCTTC. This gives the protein CASSLNSPNYGYTF.

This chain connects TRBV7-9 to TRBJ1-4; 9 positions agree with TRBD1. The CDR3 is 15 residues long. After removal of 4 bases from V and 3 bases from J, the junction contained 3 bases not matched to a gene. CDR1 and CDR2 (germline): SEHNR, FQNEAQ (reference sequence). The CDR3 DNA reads TGTGCCAGCAGCTCAGGACAGGGGTCTAATGAAAAACTGTTTTTT. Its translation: CASSSGQGSNEKLFF.

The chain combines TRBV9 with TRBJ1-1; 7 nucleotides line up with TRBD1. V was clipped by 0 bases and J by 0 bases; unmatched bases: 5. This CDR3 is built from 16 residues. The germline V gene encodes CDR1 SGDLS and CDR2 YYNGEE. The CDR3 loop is CASSVVTGSMNTEAFF. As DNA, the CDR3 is TGTGCCAGCAGCGTAGTGACAGGGAGCATGAACACTGAAGCTTTCTTT.

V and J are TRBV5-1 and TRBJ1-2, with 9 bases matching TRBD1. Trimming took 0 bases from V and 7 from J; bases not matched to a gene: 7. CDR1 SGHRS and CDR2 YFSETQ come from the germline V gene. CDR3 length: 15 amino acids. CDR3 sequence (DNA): TGCGCCAGCAGCTTGGGGACGGACAGGGGACTTGGCTACACCTTC. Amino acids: CASSLGTDRGLGYTF.

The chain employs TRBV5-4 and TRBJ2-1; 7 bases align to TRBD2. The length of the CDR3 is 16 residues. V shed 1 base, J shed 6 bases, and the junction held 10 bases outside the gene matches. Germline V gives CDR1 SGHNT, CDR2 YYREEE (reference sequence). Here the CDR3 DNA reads TGTGCCAGCAGCTTGCTTGGGGGAGGGAATACCAATGAGCAGTTCTTC. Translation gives CASSLLGGGNTNEQFF.

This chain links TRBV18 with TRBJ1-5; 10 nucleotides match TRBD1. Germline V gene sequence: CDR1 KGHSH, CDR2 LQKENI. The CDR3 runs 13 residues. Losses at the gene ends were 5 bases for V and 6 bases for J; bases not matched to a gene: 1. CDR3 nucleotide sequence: TGTGCCAGCTCAAGGGACAGGGGTCAGCCCCAGCATTTT. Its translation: CASSRDRGQPQHF.

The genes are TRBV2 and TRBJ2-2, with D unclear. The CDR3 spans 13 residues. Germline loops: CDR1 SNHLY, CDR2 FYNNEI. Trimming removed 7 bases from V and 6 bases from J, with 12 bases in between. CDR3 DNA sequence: TGTGCCAGCATGACACAGACACCCGGGGAGCTGTTTTTT. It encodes CASMTQTPGELFF.

The CDR3, as DNA: TGCGCCAGCAGCTTAGATAGGGGAATTGAAGCTTTCTTT. Translated, it gives CASSLDRGIEAFF. The genes are TRBV5-1 and TRBJ1-1, with a weak D call TRBD1 (5 bases). The CDR3 length is 13 residues. Trimming cost V 2 bases and J 7 bases, with 12 bases left between them. Germline V gene sequence: CDR1 SGHRS, CDR2 YFSETQ.

The CDR3 here is CASSFTGEFPYEQYF. DNA for the CDR3: TGTGCCAGCAGTTTTACAGGGGAATTTCCCTACGAGCAGTACTTC. The chain combines TRBV5-4 with TRBJ2-7; TRBD1 matches at 7 bases. With 5 bases clipped from V and 2 bases from J, the junction kept 10 bases outside the gene matches. The germline V gene has CDR1 SGHNT and CDR2 YYREEE (reference sequence). The CDR3 is made up of 15 amino acids.

This CDR3 is CASSFILNEQFF. CDR3 DNA: TGTGCCAGCAGCTTTATTTTAAATGAGCAGTTCTTC. The V gene is TRBV7-9, the J gene TRBJ2-1; D gene unclear. The CDR3 is made up of 12 amino acids. Germline loops: CDR1 SEHNR, CDR2 FQNEAQ (reference sequence). Trimming took off 3 bases at V and 7 bases at J, with 7 bases between the two ends.

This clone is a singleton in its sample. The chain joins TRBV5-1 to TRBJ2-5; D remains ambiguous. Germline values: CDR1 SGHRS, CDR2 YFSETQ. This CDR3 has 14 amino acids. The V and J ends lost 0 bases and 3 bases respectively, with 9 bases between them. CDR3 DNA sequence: TGCGCCAGCAGCTTGGGCGGATCCGAAGAGACCCAGTACTTC. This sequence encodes CASSLGGSEETQYF.

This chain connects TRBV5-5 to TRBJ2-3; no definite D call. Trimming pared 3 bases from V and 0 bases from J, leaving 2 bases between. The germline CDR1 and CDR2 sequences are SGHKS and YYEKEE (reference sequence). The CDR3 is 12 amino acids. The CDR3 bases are TGTGCCAGCAGCTCTAGCACAGATACGCAGTATTTT. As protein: CASSSSTDTQYF.

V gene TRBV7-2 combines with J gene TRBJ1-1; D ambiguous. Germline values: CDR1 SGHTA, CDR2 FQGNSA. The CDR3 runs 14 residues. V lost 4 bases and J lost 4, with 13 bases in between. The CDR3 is CASSSPSSRTEAFF. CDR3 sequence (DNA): TGTGCCAGCAGCTCTCCATCTTCGCGCACTGAAGCTTTCTTT.

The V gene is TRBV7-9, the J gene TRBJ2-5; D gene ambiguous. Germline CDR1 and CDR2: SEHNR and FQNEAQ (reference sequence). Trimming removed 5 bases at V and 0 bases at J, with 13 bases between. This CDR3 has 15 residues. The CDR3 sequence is CASSPALEYQETQYF. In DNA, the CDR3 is TGTGCCAGCAGCCCTGCCCTAGAGTACCAAGAGACCCAGTACTTC.

The CDR3 loop is CASSDRTGTSNSPLHF. CDR3 nucleotides: TGTGCCAGCAGCGACCGGACAGGGACAAGTAATTCACCCCTCCACTTT. V and J are TRBV9 and TRBJ1-6; 8 bases line up with TRBD1. The CDR3 has 16 residues. V shed 3 bases, J shed 6 bases, and the junction held 8 bases outside the gene matches. CDR1 is SGDLS, CDR2 YYNGEE, per germline.

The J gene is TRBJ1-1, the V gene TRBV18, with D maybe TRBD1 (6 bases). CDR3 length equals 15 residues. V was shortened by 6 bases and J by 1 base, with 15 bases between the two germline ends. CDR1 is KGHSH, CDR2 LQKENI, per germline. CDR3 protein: CASSPSTQGNTEAFF. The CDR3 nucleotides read TGTGCCAGCTCGCCAAGTACACAGGGGAACACTGAAGCTTTCTTT. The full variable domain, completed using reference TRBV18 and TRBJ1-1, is NAGVMQNPRHLVRRRGQEARLRCSPMKGHSHVYWYRQLPEEGLKFMVYLQKENIIDESGMPKERFSAEFPKEGPSILRIQQVVRGDSAAYFCASSPSTQGNTEAFFGQGTRLTVV.

The DNA for the CDR3 is TGTGCCAGCAATGGGGCAGGAACTACGAGCTACGAGCAGTACTTC. It specifies CASNGAGTTSYEQYF. The chain is built from TRBV7-9 and TRBJ2-7; D is perhaps TRBD1 (5 bases). Trimming took off 7 bases at V and 3 bases at J, with 19 bases between the two ends. CDR1 is SEHNR, CDR2 FQNEAQ, per germline (reference sequence). This CDR3 contains 15 residues.

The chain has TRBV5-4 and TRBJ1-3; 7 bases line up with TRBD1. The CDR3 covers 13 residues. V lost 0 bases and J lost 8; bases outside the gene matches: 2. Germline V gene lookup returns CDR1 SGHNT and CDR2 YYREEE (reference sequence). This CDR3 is CASSLGRGDTIYF. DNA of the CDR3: TGTGCCAGCAGCTTGGGCAGGGGGGACACCATATATTTT.

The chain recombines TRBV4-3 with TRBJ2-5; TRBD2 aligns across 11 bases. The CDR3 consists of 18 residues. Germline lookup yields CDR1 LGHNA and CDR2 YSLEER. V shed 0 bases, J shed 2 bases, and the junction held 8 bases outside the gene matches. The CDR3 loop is CASSQEPGTSGEQETQYF. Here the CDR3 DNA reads TGCGCCAGCAGCCAAGAACCTGGGACTAGCGGAGAACAAGAGACCCAGTACTTC.

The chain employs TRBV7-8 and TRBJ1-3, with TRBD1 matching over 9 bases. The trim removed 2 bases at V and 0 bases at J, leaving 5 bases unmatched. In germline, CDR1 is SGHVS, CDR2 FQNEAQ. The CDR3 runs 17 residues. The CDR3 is CASSLRDRGSSGNTIYF. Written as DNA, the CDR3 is TGTGCCAGCAGCTTAAGAGACAGGGGGAGCTCTGGAAACACCATATATTTT.

The CDR3: CASSRTGETQYF. The DNA for the CDR3 is TGTGCCAGCAGCAGGACTGGGGAGACCCAGTACTTC. The gene calls are TRBV7-9 and TRBJ2-5; D perhaps matches TRBD2 (5 bases). Trimming shortened V by 5 bases and J by 5 bases, and 9 bases separated the two germline ends. Germline CDR1 is SEHNR and CDR2 is FQNEAQ (reference sequence). This CDR3 is built from 12 residues.

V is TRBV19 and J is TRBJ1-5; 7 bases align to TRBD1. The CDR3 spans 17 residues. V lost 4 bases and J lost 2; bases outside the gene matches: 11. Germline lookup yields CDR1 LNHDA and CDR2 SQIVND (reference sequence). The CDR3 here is CASSSATGVFGNQPQHF. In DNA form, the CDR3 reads TGTGCCAGTAGTAGCGCCACAGGGGTCTTTGGCAATCAGCCCCAGCATTTT.

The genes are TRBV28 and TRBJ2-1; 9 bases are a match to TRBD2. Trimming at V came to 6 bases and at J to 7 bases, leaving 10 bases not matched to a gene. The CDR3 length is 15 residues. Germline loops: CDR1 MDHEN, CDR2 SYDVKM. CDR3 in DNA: TGTGCCAGCAGCTATAGCGGGAGAGGTGAGAATGAGCAGTTCTTC. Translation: CASSYSGRGENEQFF.